These 17 T cell receptor beta chains originate from one sample sequenced in a study of cytomegalovirus exposure and HLA in healthy donors. Primers: 60 Vbeta forward and 13 Jbeta reverse. Some clones are missing from TCRdb's copy, which holds only in-frame ones; the method was immunoSEQ multiplex PCR. The repertoire consists of approximately 150,000 clones, with roughly 79% occurring once and the leading ten covering about 13%. Input material: PBMCs. These receptors all come from a woman aged 45 to 65 in good health and CMV-seronegative.

CDR3 in amino acids: CASSRDRDQPQHF. The CDR3 DNA reads as TGTGCCAGCAGTCGGGACAGGGATCAGCCCCAGCATTTT. This chain links TRBV6-1 with TRBJ1-5; 9 bases match TRBD1. CDR3 length: 13 residues. The V gene's germline CDR1 is MNHNS and CDR2 SASEGT. J gave up 5 bases and V 5 bases, and 1 base lay outside the gene matches.

The chain has TRBV5-8 and TRBJ1-2; D is perhaps TRBD1 (5 bases). Germline-derived CDR1 and CDR2 are SGHTS and YDEGEE. The CDR3 covers 13 residues. The V end was cut by 4 bases, the J end by 8 bases, with 15 bases between. Here the CDR3 reads CASSASRVFGYTF. DNA for the CDR3: TGTGCCAGCAGCGCTTCCAGGGTGTTCGGCTACACCTTC.

V usage is TRBV19 and J usage is TRBJ1-3; 7 bases map to TRBD1. The CDR3 runs 14 residues. Germline assignment: CDR1 LNHDA and CDR2 SQIVND (reference sequence). V shed 9 bases, J shed 0 bases, and the junction held 5 bases outside the gene matches. This CDR3 reads CASARDSSGNTIYF. The DNA of the CDR3 is TGTGCCAGCGCCCGGGACAGCTCTGGAAACACCATATATTTT.

This clone was found a few times. The V and J genes are TRBV30 and TRBJ1-5; D not certain. The CDR3 loop spans 13 amino acids. Trimming pared 1 base from V and 7 bases from J, leaving 11 bases between. The germline V gene encodes CDR1 GTSNPN and CDR2 SVGIG (reference sequence). The CDR3 here is CAWSAGLGQPQHF. In DNA form, the CDR3 reads TGTGCCTGGAGTGCAGGATTAGGACAGCCCCAGCATTTT.

The chain has TRBV9 and TRBJ1-2; maybe TRBD1 (5 bases). This CDR3 spans 13 amino acids. Trimming took 0 bases from V and 7 from J, leaving 10 bases between them. CDR1 and CDR2 (germline): SGDLS, YYNGEE. The CDR3 protein is CASSVADGGGYTF. The CDR3 nucleotides read TGTGCCAGCAGCGTAGCGGACGGGGGTGGCTACACCTTC.

The chain uses TRBV7-2 and TRBJ2-1; TRBD2 agrees at 8 bases. This CDR3 is built from 18 residues. Germline values: CDR1 SGHTA, CDR2 FQGNSA. V dropped 5 bases and J dropped 3; count of bases not matched to a gene: 15. In DNA, the CDR3 is TGTGCCAGCAGCCGACGGGACCTCGGGGGGGCCTACTACAATGAGCAGTTCTTC. Protein product: CASSRRDLGGAYYNEQFF.

The CDR3 is CASSLASGQRNTF. The CDR3 DNA reads TGCGCCAGCAGCTTGGCTTCGGGACAGCGAAACACCTTC. V is TRBV5-1 and J is TRBJ1-2; TRBD1 aligns across 7 bases. Germline assignment: CDR1 SGHRS and CDR2 YFSETQ. The CDR3 loop spans 13 amino acids. The V segment lost 0 bases and the J segment 12 bases; nucleotides outside the gene matches: 8.

This clone was seen a single time. The chain couples TRBV7-9 to TRBJ1-2; unclear D gene. Germline loops: CDR1 SEHNR, CDR2 FQNEAQ (reference sequence). The CDR3 runs to 12 residues. V gave up 5 bases and J gave up 8 bases, with 12 bases separating them. As DNA, the CDR3 is TGTGCCAGCAGCGCAGCCTTGGGCGGCTACACCTTC. It specifies CASSAALGGYTF.

This chain joins TRBV27 and TRBJ2-1; TRBD2 matches at 8 bases. CDR1 is MNHEY and CDR2 is SMNVEV in the germline V gene (reference sequence). The trim removed 3 bases at V and 7 bases at J, leaving 5 bases unmatched. The CDR3 contains 14 residues. The CDR3 DNA is TGTGCCAGCAGTTTTCAGGCTAGCGGGAATGAGCAGTTCTTC. Residues: CASSFQASGNEQFF.

The chain joins TRBV6-6 to TRBJ2-1; 7 nucleotides align to TRBD2. Germline V gene sequence: CDR1 MNHNY, CDR2 SVGAGI (reference sequence). V lost 8 bases to trimming and J lost 5 bases; unmatched junction nucleotides: 6. The CDR3 sequence is 13 residues long. CDR3 coding DNA: TGTGCCAGCTCTTCACGGGGGGACAATGAGCAGTTCTTC. Its protein is CASSSRGDNEQFF.

The V gene is TRBV9, the J gene TRBJ2-2, with 12 bases lining up with TRBD1. The V gene's germline CDR1 is SGDLS and CDR2 YYNGEE. The V and J ends lost 0 bases and 8 bases, in that order; junction bases with no gene match: 2. This CDR3 region has 15 residues. The CDR3 spells CASSVAGQGAGELFF. Here the CDR3 DNA reads TGTGCCAGCAGCGTAGCGGGACAGGGGGCAGGGGAGCTGTTTTTT.

The chain couples TRBV6-5 to TRBJ1-2, with 8 bases fitting TRBD1. In germline, CDR1 is MNHEY, CDR2 SVGAGI. The J segment lost 6 bases and the V segment lost 4 bases, leaving 13 bases of the junction unmatched. The CDR3 is 16 residues long. The CDR3 DNA sequence: TGTGCCAGCAGTTCCCCGGGGGACAGGAACTCCCATGGCTACACCTTC. Protein sequence: CASSSPGDRNSHGYTF.

This chain joins TRBV28 and TRBJ2-3, with 10 bases lining up with TRBD1. This CDR3 has 15 amino acids. V dropped 3 bases and J dropped 2; count of bases not matched to a gene: 2. From germline, CDR1 is MDHEN and CDR2 SYDVKM. This CDR3 is CASSLGTGATDTQYF. The CDR3 nucleotides read TGTGCCAGCAGTTTGGGGACAGGGGCCACAGATACGCAGTATTTT.

CDR3 loop: CASSPTTWGLPYNEQFF. CDR3 sequence (DNA): TGTGCCAGCAGCCCAACGACATGGGGACTGCCCTACAATGAGCAGTTCTTC. The chain carries TRBV7-7 and TRBJ2-1; maybe TRBD2 (6 bases). The CDR3 runs 17 residues. V was pared by 5 bases and J by 2 bases, with 19 bases between. Looked up from germline, CDR1 is SSHAT and CDR2 is FNYEAQ (reference sequence).

The V and J genes are TRBV11-2 and TRBJ2-1; TRBD1 matches 9 bases. The junction had 9 bases not matched to a gene; V was cut back by 4 bases and J by 5 bases. Germline assignment: CDR1 SGHAT and CDR2 FQNNGV. The CDR3 spans 16 residues. CDR3 region: CASSSHRDRDDNEQFF. Written as DNA, the CDR3 is TGTGCCAGCAGCTCACACCGGGACAGGGATGACAATGAGCAGTTCTTC.

The J gene is TRBJ2-4, the V gene TRBV20-1, with 8 nucleotides matching TRBD2. This CDR3 comprises 11 residues. The junction had 4 bases not matched to a gene; V was cut back by 6 bases and J by 9 bases. Germline CDR1 and CDR2: DFQATT and SNEGSKA (reference sequence). CDR3 DNA sequence: TGCAGTGCCAGACTAGCGTTCATTCAGTACTTC. Translating gives CSARLAFIQYF.

This rearrangement joins TRBV15 to TRBJ2-7; 13 bases align to TRBD2. Germline-derived CDR1 and CDR2 are LNHNV and YYDKDF (reference sequence). The CDR3 consists of 18 residues. With V trimmed by 4 bases and J by 9 bases, 18 bases remained unmatched. The DNA of the CDR3 is TGTGCCACCAGCATGAGGGGACTTCCCGGGACTAGCGGGACTGTGCAGTACTTC. Protein: CATSMRGLPGTSGTVQYF. The full variable domain, with the rest looked up from reference TRBV15 and TRBJ2-7, is DAMVIQNPRYQVTQFGKPVTLSCSQTLNHNVMYWYQQKSSQAPKLLFHYYDKDFNNEADTPDNFQSRRPNTSFCFLDIRSPGLGDTAMYLCATSMRGLPGTSGTVQYFGPGTRLTVT.